This T cell receptor (beta chain) comes out of a study of prognosis after radiotherapy for stage I lung cancer. Whole-study findings and limits: Lower Shannon entropy values were found after stereotactic body radiation therapy in patients who developed distant metastases. Gene usage of TRBV and TRBJ reportedly differed between patients with and without metastases.

Template was genomic DNA; TCR beta CDR3 amplified in two multiplex PCR rounds. Amplification in first-round PCR relied on primers specific to each TRBV and TRBJ gene. TCRdb redid the calling of the multiplex PCR reads with MiXCR, one entry per CDR3 protein. The sample lists 25,000 to 30,000 distinct CDR3 sequences, more than 25% occurring once. Regarding this clonotype: Its antigen is not identified. Its ends do not fully match the called genes, so a read error is possible.

The CDR3 is 13 residues long. Germline V gene data show CDR1 as MGHRA and CDR2 as YSYEKL. The gene calls are TRBV4-1 and TRBJ2-7; unclear D gene. The TCR sequence derives from a donor over 45 with non-small cell lung cancer. The input for sequencing was PBMCs, taken before or after stereotactic body radiation therapy (not recorded which). The CDR3 bases are TGCTCCAGCAGCCAAGCCCCTGGGGATGAGCAGTACTTC. It codes for CSSSQAPGDEQYF.